The 20 T cell receptor beta chains in this list originate from one sample, sequenced in a study of CD8+CD57+ T cells in acquired aplastic anemia. According to the study, genomic DNA was the template for TCR beta VDJ and CDR3 profiling. Using its own MiXCR run on the reads, TCRdb lists one record per CDR3 protein. The top ten clones hold over 25% of a sample with 190,000 or so distinct CDR3 sequences, approximately 60% of them seen once. The material sequenced was sorted CD4+, CD8+, or CD8+CD57+ T cells (not recorded which) from PBMCs. Source of these receptors: a human donor in good health.

This clonotype was detected a few times. The chain recombines TRBV20-1 with TRBJ1-5; perhaps TRBD1 as D (5 bases). Germline loops: CDR1 DFQATT, CDR2 SNEGSKA (reference sequence). The CDR3 contains 13 residues. The V end was cut by 5 bases, the J end by 2 bases, with 10 bases between. The CDR3: CSAVRDRNQPQHF. In DNA, the CDR3 is TGCAGTGCTGTCCGGGACCGCAATCAGCCCCAGCATTTT.

This chain uses TRBV12-5 with TRBJ2-3; D is unresolved. Per the germline V gene, CDR1 is LGHNT and CDR2 is FRNRAP. This CDR3 has 13 amino acids. Trimming removed 3 bases from V and 4 bases from J, with 8 bases in between. CDR3 nucleotide sequence: TGTGCTAGTGGTTTTTACATGGCAGATACGCAGTATTTT. It encodes CASGFYMADTQYF.

The chain couples TRBV20-1 to TRBJ1-2; D is undetermined. The CDR3 consists of 10 residues. V lost 1 base, J lost 13 bases, and 10 bases lay in between. CDR1 and CDR2 from the germline V gene are DFQATT and SNEGSKA (reference sequence). The CDR3: CSARGLASTF. Here the CDR3 DNA reads TGCAGTGCTAGAGGTCTAGCGTCCACCTTC.

Comment on this clonotype: A much larger clone differs by one base, so this may be a read error. This chain uses TRBV10-3 with TRBJ2-7, with D perhaps being TRBD1 or TRBD2 (5 bases each). The CDR3 runs 14 residues. The germline V gene has CDR1 ENHRY and CDR2 SYGVKD. CDR3 bases: TGTGCCAGCAGTTCCCCGAGGGGTTCTTTCGAGCAGTACTTC. Its translation is CASSSPRGSFEQYF.

This clonotype was counted at least ten times. This CDR3 reads CSAASGFVYEQYF. CDR3 DNA sequence: TGCAGTGCTGCTTCGGGTTTTGTCTACGAGCAGTACTTC. The chain carries TRBV20-1 and TRBJ2-7, with D unresolved. The CDR3 contains 13 residues. Germline lookup yields CDR1 DFQATT and CDR2 SNEGSKA (reference sequence). The V end lost 5 bases, the J end lost 3 bases, and 14 bases lay between the germline ends.

This clonotype appeared many times. The chain uses TRBV29-1 and TRBJ2-1, with 7 bases fitting TRBD2. The CDR3 has 14 amino acids. Germline assignment: CDR1 SQVTM and CDR2 ANQGSEA. V trimming: 4 bases; J trimming: 4 bases; junction bases outside the gene matches: 7. The CDR3 spells CSVVGGSQYNEQFF. The CDR3 DNA follows: TGCAGCGTTGTAGGCGGGAGCCAGTACAATGAGCAGTTCTTC.

This clonotype was counted only a few times. V gene TRBV29-1 combines with J gene TRBJ1-5; a possible D gene is TRBD1 (6 bases). CDR1 is SQVTM, CDR2 ANQGSEA, per germline. Trimming removed 4 bases at V and 4 bases at J, with 8 bases between. The CDR3 length is 12 residues. The CDR3 loop reads CSVAGANQPQHF. CDR3 bases: TGCAGCGTTGCAGGGGCGAATCAGCCCCAGCATTTT.

The table lists this clonotype with a count of one. The chain is built from TRBV7-6 and TRBJ2-7; TRBD2 is a possible D gene (7 bases). V was pared by 6 bases and J by 3 bases, with 24 bases between. The CDR3 runs to 17 residues. The V gene's germline CDR1 is SGHVS and CDR2 FNYEAQ. CDR3 sequence: CASSLGQGRGANYEQYF. The DNA of the CDR3 is TGTGCCAGCAGTTTGGGGCAGGGCCGGGGGGCGAACTACGAGCAGTACTTC. The whole variable domain, remainder taken from reference TRBV7-6 and TRBJ2-7, is GAGVSQSPRYKVTKRGQDVALRCDPISGHVSLYWYRQALGQGPEFLTYFNYEAQQDKSGLPNDRFSAERPEGSISTLTIQRTEQRDSAMYRCASSLGQGRGANYEQYFGPGTRLTVT.

The rearrangement uses TRBV20-1 and TRBJ2-7, with TRBD2 identical over 7 bases. CDR1 DFQATT and CDR2 SNEGSKA come from the germline V gene (reference sequence). This CDR3 is built from 13 residues. After removal of 6 bases from V and 4 bases from J, the junction contained 9 bases not matched to a gene. The CDR3 loop is CSAPGGGRYEQYF. In DNA, the CDR3 is TGCAGTGCCCCTGGGGGGGGAAGGTACGAGCAGTACTTC.

This chain's CDR3 is CSASVAGVMNTEAFF. In DNA form, the CDR3 reads TGCAGTGCTAGTGTGGCAGGCGTCATGAACACTGAAGCTTTCTTT. The chain recombines TRBV20-1 with TRBJ1-1; D gene unclear. CDR1 DFQATT and CDR2 SNEGSKA come from the germline V gene (reference sequence). Between the trimmed V and J ends, which lost 3 bases and 0 bases, there was a span of 14 bases. CDR3 length: 15 residues.

The V gene is TRBV29-1, the J gene TRBJ1-1; D perhaps matches TRBD1 (6 bases). V was clipped by 5 bases and J by 1 base, with 8 bases between them. CDR3 length: 12 amino acids. Germline CDR1 is SQVTM and CDR2 is ANQGSEA. This CDR3 is CSVLQGNTEAFF. In DNA form, the CDR3 reads TGCAGCGTTCTACAGGGGAACACTGAAGCTTTCTTT.

The V and J genes are TRBV25-1 and TRBJ2-5, with 15 bases matching TRBD2. Germline CDR1 and CDR2: MGHDK and SYGVNS. After removal of 4 bases from V and 5 bases from J, the junction contained 5 bases not matched to a gene. This CDR3 comprises 16 residues. This CDR3 is CASSAPGLAGGETQYF. CDR3 nucleotides: TGTGCCAGCAGTGCCCCCGGACTAGCGGGAGGGGAGACCCAGTACTTC.

This clonotype was observed a handful of times. The rearrangement uses TRBV6-2 or TRBV6-3 and TRBJ2-3; 8 nucleotides line up with TRBD2. The V and J ends lost 4 bases and 2 bases, in that order; junction bases with no gene match: 11. There are 17 residues in the CDR3. CDR1 and CDR2 from the germline V gene are MNHEY and SVGEGT. The CDR3 protein is CASSSLGSGEPTDTQYF. CDR3 in DNA: TGTGCCAGCAGTTCCTTAGGTAGCGGGGAACCCACAGATACGCAGTATTTT.

This clonotype was seen repeatedly, ten times or more. This chain joins TRBV3-1 and TRBJ1-1; D is unresolved. The CDR3 extends over 12 amino acids. V lost 7 bases, J lost 0 bases, and 6 bases lay in between. Germline V gene data show CDR1 as LGHDT and CDR2 as YNNKEL (reference sequence). For the CDR3, the DNA is TGTGCCAGCACAGGCATGAACACTGAAGCTTTCTTT. This gives the protein CASTGMNTEAFF.

This clonotype came up once. This chain links TRBV24-1 with TRBJ1-5; D gene unclear. Germline CDR1 and CDR2: KGHDR and SFDVKD. The CDR3 extends over 13 amino acids. The germline V and J ends were trimmed by 9 bases and 2 bases, with 10 bases remaining between them. The CDR3 nucleotides are TGTGCCACCCAAGGGCTGGGCAATCAGCCCCAGCATTTT. Translating gives CATQGLGNQPQHF.

In its sample, this clonotype was seen many times. The V gene is TRBV7-8, the J gene TRBJ2-5, with D possibly TRBD2 on 6 matching bases. Germline CDR1 SGHVS, CDR2 FQNEAQ. V shed 1 base and J shed 0 bases, with 15 bases lying between them. The CDR3 totals 17 residues. The CDR3 loop is CASSLGERASNQETQYF. The CDR3 region has the DNA TGTGCCAGCAGCTTAGGGGAGCGGGCTTCGAACCAAGAGACCCAGTACTTC.

This chain connects TRBV7-9 to TRBJ2-7; 9 nucleotides line up with TRBD1. CDR1 SEHNR and CDR2 FQNEAQ come from the germline V gene (reference sequence). This CDR3 is built from 16 residues. Trimming took 1 base from V and 7 from J; bases not matched to a gene: 11. CDR3 sequence: CASSLERDRDGMEQYF. CDR3 sequence (DNA): TGTGCCAGCAGCTTAGAGAGGGACAGGGACGGTATGGAGCAGTACTTC.

In this sample, this clonotype turned up many times. J is TRBJ2-1 and V is TRBV7-9; TRBD2 matches at 7 bases. V was clipped by 5 bases and J by 9 bases; unmatched bases: 7. The germline gives CDR1 SEHNR, CDR2 FQNEAQ (reference sequence). The CDR3 consists of 13 residues. This CDR3 reads CASSPPRTSEQFF. DNA for the CDR3: TGTGCCAGCAGCCCCCCCCGGACTAGTGAGCAGTTCTTC.

The chain links TRBV5-5 to TRBJ2-7, with TRBD1 identical over 8 bases. This CDR3 spans 14 amino acids. V gave up 6 bases and J gave up 2 bases; unmatched junction bases: 7. Per germline, CDR1 SGHKS and CDR2 YYEKEE (reference sequence). This chain's CDR3 is CASTRTGSPYEQYF. CDR3 in DNA: TGTGCCAGCACCAGGACAGGGAGTCCCTACGAGCAGTACTTC.

This clonotype was counted at least ten times. The chain uses TRBV13 and TRBJ1-2, with TRBD1 matching 9 bases. Germline CDR1 reads PRHDT; CDR2 reads FYEKMQ (reference sequence). The CDR3 is made up of 16 amino acids. J lost 4 bases, V lost 4 bases, and 10 bases had no gene match. The DNA of the CDR3 is TGTGCCAGCAGCTGGGGTGGGGGACAGGGTTTCTATGGCTACACCTTC. As protein: CASSWGGGQGFYGYTF.